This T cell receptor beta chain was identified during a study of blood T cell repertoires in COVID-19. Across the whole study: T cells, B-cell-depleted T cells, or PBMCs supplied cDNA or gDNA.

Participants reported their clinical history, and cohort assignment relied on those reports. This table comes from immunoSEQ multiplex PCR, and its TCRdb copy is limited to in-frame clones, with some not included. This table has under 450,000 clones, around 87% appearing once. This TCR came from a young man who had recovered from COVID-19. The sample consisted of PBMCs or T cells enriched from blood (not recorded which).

In nucleotides, the CDR3 is TGTGCCAGCAGTTACTTCGGACAGGGGGGTGGCTACACCTTC. Encoded protein: CASSYFGQGGGYTF. The V gene is TRBV6-5, the J gene TRBJ1-2, with 10 bases lining up with TRBD1. This CDR3 contains 14 residues. V shed 1 base, J shed 7 bases, and the junction held 3 bases outside the gene matches. Germline assignment: CDR1 MNHEY and CDR2 SVGAGI.